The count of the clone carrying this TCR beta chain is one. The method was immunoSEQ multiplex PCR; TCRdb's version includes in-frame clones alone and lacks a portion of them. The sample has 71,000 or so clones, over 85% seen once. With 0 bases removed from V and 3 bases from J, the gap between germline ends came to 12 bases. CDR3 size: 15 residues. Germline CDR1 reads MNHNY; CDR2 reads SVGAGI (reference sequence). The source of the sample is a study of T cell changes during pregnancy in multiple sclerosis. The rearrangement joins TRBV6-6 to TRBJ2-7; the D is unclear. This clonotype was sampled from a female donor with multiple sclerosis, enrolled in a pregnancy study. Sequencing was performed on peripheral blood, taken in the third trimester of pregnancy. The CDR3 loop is CASSYSMGSDYEQYF. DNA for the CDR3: TGTGCCAGCAGTTACTCGATGGGCAGTGACTACGAGCAGTACTTC.